The subject of this entry is one T cell receptor beta chain. Its antigen is currently unknown. Naive CD8 cells comprised CD45RO-negative, CCR7-positively selected cells, excluding terminally differentiated effector memory CD45RA+ cells. Each sample came from a Caucasian adult donor living in Nashville, Tennessee. These data come from a study of shared clonotypes between healthy human individuals. Study-wide points: Even with large depth, rarefaction showed that sorted-subset sequencing was incomplete. Shared clonotypes: about 5.3% naive CD4, roughly 4% naive CD8, about 2.5% memory CD4, 0.35% to 0.5% memory CD8.

Germline lookup yields CDR1 MNHEY and CDR2 SVGAGI. Trimming removed 0 bases at V and 6 bases at J, with 6 bases between. The CDR3 is 13 amino acids. Samples underwent the assay at deep level. TCRdb's table, derived via immunoSEQ multiplex PCR, lists solely in-frame clones and lacks some. The sample consists of roughly 810,000 clones, roughly 96% of them appearing once. Sequenced input: naive CD8+ T cells sorted from blood. V gene TRBV6-5 combines with J gene TRBJ1-5; D is ambiguous. The receptor's source is a man under 40 in good health. The CDR3 spells CASSYSVSQPQHF. The CDR3 DNA reads TGTGCCAGCAGTTACTCGGTTTCTCAGCCCCAGCATTTT.